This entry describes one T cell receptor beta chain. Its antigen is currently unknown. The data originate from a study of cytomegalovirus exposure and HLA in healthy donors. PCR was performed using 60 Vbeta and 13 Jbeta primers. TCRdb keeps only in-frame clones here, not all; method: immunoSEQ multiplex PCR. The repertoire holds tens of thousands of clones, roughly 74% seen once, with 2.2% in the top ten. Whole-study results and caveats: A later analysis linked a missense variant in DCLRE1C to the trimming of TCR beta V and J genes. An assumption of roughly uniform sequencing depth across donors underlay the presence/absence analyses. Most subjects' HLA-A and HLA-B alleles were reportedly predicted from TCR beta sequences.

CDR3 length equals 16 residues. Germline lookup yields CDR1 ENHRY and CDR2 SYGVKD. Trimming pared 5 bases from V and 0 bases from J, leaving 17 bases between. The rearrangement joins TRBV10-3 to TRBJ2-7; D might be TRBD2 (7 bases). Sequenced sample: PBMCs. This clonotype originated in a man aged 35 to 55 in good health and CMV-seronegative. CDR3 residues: CAISPRRGAASYEQYF. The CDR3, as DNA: TGTGCCATCAGTCCCCGCCGGGGGGCCGCCTCCTACGAGCAGTACTTC.